A selection of T cell receptor beta chains follows, all from one sample in a study of blood T cell repertoires in COVID-19. Only in-frame clones appear in the TCRdb table, and some are missing; sequencing was by immunoSEQ multiplex PCR. The sample has fewer than 90,000 clones, more than 70% seen once. The source material was peripheral blood. All receptors come from a woman at least 80 years old with acute or convalescent COVID-19. The CDR3 runs from the conserved cysteine through the conserved F or W. The D gene is left open where the match is weak. Clone sizes are given selectively: once, few, many, or a class where the clone is expanded.

J gene | D gene | clone size | CDR3 length | V gene | CDR3 protein | CDR3 DNA
TRBJ1-1 | NA | few | 13 | TRBV12-3/TRBV12-4 | CASSFVQGTEAFF | TGTGCCAGCAGTTTCGTGCAGGGCACTGAAGCTTTCTTT
TRBJ2-3 | NA | NA | 16 | TRBV7-9 | CASSLAHLFSTDTQYF | TGTGCCAGCAGCTTAGCTCACTTATTTAGCACAGATACGCAGTATTTT
TRBJ1-1 | NA | NA | 14 | TRBV2 | CASRDVRGRTEAFF | TGTGCCAGCAGGGATGTCAGGGGAAGGACTGAAGCTTTCTTT
TRBJ1-1 | NA | NA | 14 | TRBV5-7 | CASSLRGYTAEAFF | TGTGCCAGCAGCTTGCGAGGGTATACGGCTGAAGCTTTCTTT
TRBJ1-1 | NA | NA | 13 | TRBV10-3 | CAISVFMNTEAFF | TGTGCCATCAGTGTGTTCATGAACACTGAAGCTTTCTTT
TRBJ1-5 | NA | NA | 15 | TRBV6-2/TRBV6-3 | CASSHRLNSNQPQHF | TGTGCCAGCAGTCACAGGTTGAATAGCAATCAGCCCCAGCATTTT
TRBJ2-5 | TRBD2 | few | 16 | TRBV7-3 | CASSLGSGGAQETQYF | TGTGCCAGCAGCTTGGGTAGCGGGGGGGCTCAAGAGACCCAGTACTTC
TRBJ1-5 | NA | few | 16 | TRBV19 | CASSFLEGFGNQPQHF | TGTGCCAGTAGTTTCCTCGAGGGCTTCGGCAATCAGCCCCAGCATTTT
TRBJ2-5 | NA | few | 15 | TRBV10-3 | CAISGRSGVEETQYF | TGTGCCATCAGTGGCCGGTCGGGGGTTGAAGAGACCCAGTACTTC
TRBJ1-5 | NA | NA | 13 | TRBV21-1 | CASSKGQGATMHF | TGTGCCAGCAGCAAAGGACAGGGGGCGACGATGCATTTT
TRBJ1-2 | TRBD1 | few | 22 | TRBV6-4 | CASSDPKRDRGPLGARRYGYTF | TGTGCCAGCAGTGACCCGAAACGGGACAGGGGGCCTCTGGGGGCTCGGAGATATGGCTACACCTTC
TRBJ2-5 | NA | NA | 15 | TRBV5-1 | CASSYFGQSQETQYF | TGCGCCAGCAGCTACTTCGGACAGAGTCAAGAGACCCAGTACTTC
TRBJ1-1 | NA | NA | 16 | TRBV9 | CASSVGGTRGDTEAFF | TGTGCCAGCAGCGTGGGTGGGACTAGAGGGGACACTGAAGCTTTCTTT
TRBJ1-4 | NA | NA | 16 | TRBV28 | CASSSILQGANEKLFF | TGTGCCAGCAGTTCCATTCTACAGGGAGCTAATGAAAAACTGTTTTTT
TRBJ2-1 | NA | NA | 16 | TRBV7-9 | CASSLLRRTGPNEQFF | TGTGCCAGCAGCCTCCTTCGACGGACTGGCCCAAATGAGCAGTTCTTC
TRBJ2-7 | NA | NA | 15 | TRBV5-1 | CASSRTGKEGYEQYF | TGCGCCAGTTCCCGGACGGGAAAGGAGGGCTACGAGCAGTACTTC
TRBJ2-7 | TRBD2 | NA | 12 | TRBV6-5 | CASSLLGGGQYF | TGTGCCAGCAGTTTACTCGGGGGGGGGCAGTACTTC
TRBJ2-4 | NA | NA | 12 | TRBV30 | CAWSRRGNIQYF | TGTGCCTGGAGTCGGCGAGGAAACATTCAGTACTTC
TRBJ1-1 | NA | NA | 15 | TRBV10-3 | CAISESGVMNTEAFF | TGTGCCATCAGTGAGTCTGGAGTTATGAACACTGAAGCTTTCTTT
TRBJ1-5 | NA | once | 15 | TRBV19 | CASSLVGGIGQPQHF | TGTGCCAGTAGTCTTGTGGGGGGGATCGGACAGCCCCAGCATTTT
TRBJ1-1 | TRBD1 | NA | 16 | TRBV6-5 | CASSSPGQGAVTEAFF | TGTGCCAGCAGTTCGCCGGGACAGGGGGCAGTCACTGAAGCTTTCTTT
TRBJ2-1 | TRBD1 | NA | 13 | TRBV6-2/TRBV6-3 | CASSWTGYNEQFF | TGTGCCAGCAGTTGGACAGGGTACAATGAGCAGTTCTTC
TRBJ2-4 | TRBD2 | NA | 15 | TRBV9 | CASSVDSGGENIQYF | TGTGCCAGCAGCGTAGACTCGGGAGGGGAAAACATTCAGTACTTC
TRBJ1-3 | NA | NA | 16 | TRBV2 | CASSRALQGSGNTIYF | TGTGCCAGCAGTCGAGCCCTCCAGGGGAGTGGAAACACCATATATTTT
TRBJ1-6 | TRBD1 | NA | 15 | TRBV11-2 | CASSFNRGNNSPLHF | TGTGCCAGCAGCTTCAACAGGGGGAATAATTCACCCCTCCACTTT
TRBJ1-2 | NA | NA | 14 | TRBV13 | CASSPRTAYIGYTF | TGTGCCAGCAGCCCCAGGACAGCCTATATTGGCTACACCTTC
TRBJ2-1 | NA | NA | 14 | TRBV18 | CASSPSSRDNEQFF | TGTGCCAGCTCACCCTCATCCAGGGACAATGAGCAGTTCTTC
TRBJ1-1 | TRBD1 | NA | 13 | TRBV30 | CAWSATGTGVPFF | TGTGCCTGGAGTGCAACCGGGACAGGGGTCCCCTTCTTT
TRBJ1-1 | NA | once | 16 | TRBV10-3 | CAISPRTTALNTEAFF | TGTGCCATCAGTCCCCGGACGACAGCATTGAACACTGAAGCTTTCTTT
TRBJ2-7 | TRBD1 | NA | 13 | TRBV11-2 | CASGTGGPYEQYF | TGTGCCAGCGGGACAGGGGGCCCCTACGAGCAGTACTTC
TRBJ2-2 | NA | NA | 16 | TRBV11-2 | CASSPPGEKNTGELFF | TGTGCCAGCAGCCCGCCGGGTGAGAAGAACACCGGGGAGCTGTTTTTT
TRBJ1-5 | TRBD1 | NA | 15 | TRBV19 | CASAIAGGGNQPQHF | TGTGCCAGTGCTATAGCAGGGGGCGGCAATCAGCCCCAGCATTTT
TRBJ2-1 | NA | many | 16 | TRBV9 | CASSVEGRGSYNEQFF | TGTGCCAGCAGCGTAGAGGGGCGGGGCTCCTACAATGAGCAGTTCTTC
TRBJ1-4 | NA | NA | 15 | TRBV10-2 | CASSEAARNNEKLFF | TGCGCCAGCAGTGAAGCGGCGAGGAACAATGAAAAACTGTTTTTT
TRBJ2-5 | NA | many | 11 | TRBV2 | CASRIEGTQYF | TGTGCCAGCCGTATCGAGGGGACCCAGTACTTC
TRBJ2-2 | TRBD2 | NA | 16 | TRBV4-2 | CASSQLSGGSGGELFF | TGTGCCAGCAGCCAACTTAGCGGGGGGAGTGGCGGGGAGCTGTTTTTT
TRBJ1-1 | NA | NA | 15 | TRBV3-1/TRBV3-2 | CASSQDHGGNTEAFF | TGTGCCAGCAGCCAAGATCACGGGGGTAACACTGAAGCTTTCTTT
TRBJ2-5 | TRBD2 | NA | 16 | TRBV3-1/TRBV3-2 | CARAGSGEYPKETQYF | TGTGCCAGGGCGGGCAGCGGGGAATACCCTAAAGAGACCCAGTACTTC
TRBJ2-1 | NA | once | 21 | TRBV6-2/TRBV6-3 | CASSSGGQGAGTSESGNEQFF | TGTGCCAGCAGTTCAGGGGGACAGGGAGCCGGGACTAGCGAATCAGGGAATGAGCAGTTCTTC
TRBJ2-1 | NA | NA | 15 | TRBV7-2 | CASSLDRDTYNEQFF | TGTGCCAGCAGCTTAGATAGGGACACCTACAATGAGCAGTTCTTC
TRBJ2-1 | TRBD1 | once | 15 | TRBV11-1 | CASSPSGQRLNEQFF | TGTGCCAGCAGCCCTTCGGGACAGCGACTTAATGAGCAGTTCTTC
TRBJ1-6 | TRBD1 | NA | 14 | TRBV7-2 | CASSPDRGSSPLHF | TGTGCCAGCAGCCCCGACAGGGGGTCTTCACCCCTCCACTTT
TRBJ1-1 | NA | NA | 16 | TRBV6-2/TRBV6-3 | CASSYSRGRRGLEAFF | TGTGCCAGCAGTTACTCGAGAGGGCGCAGGGGATTGGAAGCTTTCTTT
TRBJ2-5 | TRBD2 | NA | 16 | TRBV7-6 | CASSRPLGLAEETQYF | TGTGCCAGCAGCCGACCCCTCGGACTAGCGGAAGAGACCCAGTACTTC
TRBJ1-1 | NA | NA | 16 | TRBV10-3 | CAISETWGVVNTEAFF | TGTGCCATCAGTGAGACCTGGGGGGTAGTTAACACTGAAGCTTTCTTT
TRBJ1-2 | TRBD1 | NA | 16 | TRBV28 | CASSPSTGIIIYGYTF | TGTGCCAGCAGTCCCTCGACAGGGATTATTATCTATGGCTACACCTTC
TRBJ1-2 | TRBD1 | few | 15 | TRBV27 | CASSLTGLANYGYTF | TGTGCCAGCAGCTTGACAGGGCTAGCTAACTATGGCTACACCTTC
TRBJ2-1 | TRBD2 | once | 15 | TRBV6-5 | CASSQTVAGGNEQFF | TGCGCCAGCAGCCAGACGGTAGCGGGGGGCAATGAGCAGTTCTTC
TRBJ2-7 | NA | once | 14 | TRBV2 | CAIPVRGKSYEQYF | TGTGCCATCCCGGTGCGGGGTAAATCCTACGAGCAGTACTTC